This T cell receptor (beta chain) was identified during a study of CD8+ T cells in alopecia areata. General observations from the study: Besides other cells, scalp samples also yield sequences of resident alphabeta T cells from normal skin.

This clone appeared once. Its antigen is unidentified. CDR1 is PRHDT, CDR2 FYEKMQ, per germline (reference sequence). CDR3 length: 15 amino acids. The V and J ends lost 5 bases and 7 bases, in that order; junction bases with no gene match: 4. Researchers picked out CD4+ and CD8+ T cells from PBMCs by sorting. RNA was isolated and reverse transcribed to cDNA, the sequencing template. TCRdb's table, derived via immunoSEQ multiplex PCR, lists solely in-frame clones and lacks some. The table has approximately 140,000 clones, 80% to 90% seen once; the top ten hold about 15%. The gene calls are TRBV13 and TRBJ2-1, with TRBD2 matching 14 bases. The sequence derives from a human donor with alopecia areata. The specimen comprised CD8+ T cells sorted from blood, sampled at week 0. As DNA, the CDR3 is TGTGCCAGCAGCCCTGGGACTAGCGGGGGTAATGAGCAGTTCTTC. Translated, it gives CASSPGTSGGNEQFF.